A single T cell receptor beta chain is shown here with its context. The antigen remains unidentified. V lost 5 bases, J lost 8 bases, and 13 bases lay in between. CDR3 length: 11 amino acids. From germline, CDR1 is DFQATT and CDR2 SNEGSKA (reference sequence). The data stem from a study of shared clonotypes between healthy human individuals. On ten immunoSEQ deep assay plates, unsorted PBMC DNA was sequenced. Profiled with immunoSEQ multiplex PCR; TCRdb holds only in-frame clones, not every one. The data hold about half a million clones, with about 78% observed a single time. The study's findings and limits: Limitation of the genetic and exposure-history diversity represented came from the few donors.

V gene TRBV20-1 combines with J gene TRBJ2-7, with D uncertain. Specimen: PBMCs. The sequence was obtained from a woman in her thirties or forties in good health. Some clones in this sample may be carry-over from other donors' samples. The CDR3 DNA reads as TGCAGTGCTTCGGTTAGCTTGCAGCAGTACTTC. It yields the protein CSASVSLQQYF.